This paragraph reports one T cell receptor beta chain. The entry originates in a study of T cell changes during pregnancy in multiple sclerosis. Some clones are missing from TCRdb's copy, which holds only in-frame ones; the method was immunoSEQ multiplex PCR. The data contain roughly 40,000 clones, approximately 90% of them singletons. The CDR3 consists of 12 residues. The V gene lost 7 bases and the J gene lost 4 bases, with 10 bases spanning the gap. Germline lookup yields CDR1 SNHLY and CDR2 FYNNEI. This rearrangement joins TRBV2 to TRBJ1-2; D remains ambiguous. This sample comprised CD4+ T cells from peripheral blood mononuclear cells, obtained in the first trimester of pregnancy. The receptor's source is a female donor in good health, enrolled as a control in a pregnancy study. The CDR3 loop is CASMKEAYGYTF. The CDR3 nucleotides read TGTGCCAGCATGAAGGAGGCCTATGGCTACACCTTC. Together with reference TRBV2 and TRBJ1-2, the CDR3 gives the full variable domain: EPEVTQTPSHQVTQMGQEVILRCVPISNHLYFYWYRQILGQKVEFLVSFYNNEISEKSEIFDDQFSVERPDGSNFTLKIRSTKLEDSAMYFCASMKEAYGYTFGSGTRLTVV.